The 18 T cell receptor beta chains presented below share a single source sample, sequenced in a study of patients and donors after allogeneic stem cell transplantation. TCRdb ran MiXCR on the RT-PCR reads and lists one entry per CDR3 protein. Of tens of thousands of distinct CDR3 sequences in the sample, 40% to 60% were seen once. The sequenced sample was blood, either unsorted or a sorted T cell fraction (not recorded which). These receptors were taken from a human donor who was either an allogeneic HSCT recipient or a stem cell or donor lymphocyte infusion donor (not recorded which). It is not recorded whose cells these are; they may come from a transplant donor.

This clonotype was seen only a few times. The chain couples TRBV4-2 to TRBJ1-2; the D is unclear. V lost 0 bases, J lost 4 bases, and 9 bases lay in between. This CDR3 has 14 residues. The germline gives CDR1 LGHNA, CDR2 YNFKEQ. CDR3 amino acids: CASSQDFQVYGYTF. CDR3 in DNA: TGTGCCAGCAGCCAAGATTTCCAGGTCTATGGCTACACCTTC.

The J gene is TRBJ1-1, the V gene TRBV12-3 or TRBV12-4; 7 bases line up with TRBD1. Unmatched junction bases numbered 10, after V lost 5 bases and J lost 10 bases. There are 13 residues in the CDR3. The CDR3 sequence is CASSPDRKKAAFF. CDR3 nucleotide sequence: TGTGCCAGCAGTCCGGACAGGAAAAAGGCAGCTTTCTTT.

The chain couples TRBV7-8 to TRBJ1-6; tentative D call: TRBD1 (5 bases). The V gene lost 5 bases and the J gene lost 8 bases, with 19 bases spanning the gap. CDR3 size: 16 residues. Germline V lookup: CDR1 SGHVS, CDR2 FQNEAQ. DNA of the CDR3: TGTGCCAGCAGCGGACGGGACCTCGGAGAGTATTCACCCCTCCACTTT. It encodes CASSGRDLGEYSPLHF.

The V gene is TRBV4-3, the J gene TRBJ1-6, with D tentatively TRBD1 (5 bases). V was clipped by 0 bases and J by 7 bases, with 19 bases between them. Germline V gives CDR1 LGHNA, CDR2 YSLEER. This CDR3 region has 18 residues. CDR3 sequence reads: CASSQDIVLRVGNSPLHF. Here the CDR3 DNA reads TGCGCCAGCAGCCAAGATATAGTCCTCAGGGTGGGGAATTCACCCCTCCACTTT.

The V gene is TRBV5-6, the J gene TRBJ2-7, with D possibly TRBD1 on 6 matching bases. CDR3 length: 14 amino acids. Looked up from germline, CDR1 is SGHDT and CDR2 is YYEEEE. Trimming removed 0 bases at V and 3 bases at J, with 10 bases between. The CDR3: CASSLAGVSYEQYF. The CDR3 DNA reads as TGTGCCAGCAGCTTGGCAGGGGTGAGCTACGAGCAGTACTTC.

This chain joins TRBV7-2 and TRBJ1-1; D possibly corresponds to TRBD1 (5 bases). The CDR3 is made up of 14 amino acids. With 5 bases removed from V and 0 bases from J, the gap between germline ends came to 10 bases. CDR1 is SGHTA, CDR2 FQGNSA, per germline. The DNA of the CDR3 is TGTGCCAGCAGCCCTCGACAGCTGAACACTGAAGCTTTCTTT. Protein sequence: CASSPRQLNTEAFF.

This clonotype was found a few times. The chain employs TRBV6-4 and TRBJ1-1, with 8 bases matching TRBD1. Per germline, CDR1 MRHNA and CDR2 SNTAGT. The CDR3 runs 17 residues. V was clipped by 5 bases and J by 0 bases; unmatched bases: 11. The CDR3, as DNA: TGTGCCAGCAGTAGGTTCCCTCAGGGGGCGATGAACACTGAAGCTTTCTTT. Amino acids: CASSRFPQGAMNTEAFF.

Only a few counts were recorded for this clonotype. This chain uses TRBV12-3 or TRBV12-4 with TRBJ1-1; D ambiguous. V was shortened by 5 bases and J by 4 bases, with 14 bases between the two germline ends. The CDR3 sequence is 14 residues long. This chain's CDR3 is CASSLGHRLTEAFF. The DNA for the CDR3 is TGTGCCAGCAGTCTCGGTCATCGACTCACTGAAGCTTTCTTT.

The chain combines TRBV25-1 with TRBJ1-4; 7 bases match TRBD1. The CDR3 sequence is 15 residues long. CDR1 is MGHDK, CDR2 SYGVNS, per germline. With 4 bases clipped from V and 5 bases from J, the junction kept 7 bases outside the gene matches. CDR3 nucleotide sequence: TGTGCCAGCAGTGCAATCCGGGACAGCAATGAAAAACTGTTTTTT. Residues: CASSAIRDSNEKLFF.

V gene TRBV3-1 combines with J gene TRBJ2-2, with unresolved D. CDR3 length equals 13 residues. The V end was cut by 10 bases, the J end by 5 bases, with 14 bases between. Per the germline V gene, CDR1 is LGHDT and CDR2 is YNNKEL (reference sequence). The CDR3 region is CATQDSSTGELFF. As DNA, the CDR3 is TGTGCCACCCAAGACTCTTCTACCGGGGAGCTGTTTTTT.

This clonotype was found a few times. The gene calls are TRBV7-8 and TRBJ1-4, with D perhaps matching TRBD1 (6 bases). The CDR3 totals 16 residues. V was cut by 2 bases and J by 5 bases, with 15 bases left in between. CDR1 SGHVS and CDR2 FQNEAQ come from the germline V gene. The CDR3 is CASSLLAGQGNEKLFF. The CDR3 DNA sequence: TGTGCCAGCAGCTTACTTGCGGGGCAGGGGAATGAAAAACTGTTTTTT. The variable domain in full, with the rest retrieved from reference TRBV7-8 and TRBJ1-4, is GAGVSQSPRYKVAKRGQDVALRCDPISGHVSLFWYQQALGQGPEFLTYFQNEAQLDKSGLPSDRFFAERPEGSVSTLKIQRTQQEDSAVYLCASSLLAGQGNEKLFFGSGTQLSVL.

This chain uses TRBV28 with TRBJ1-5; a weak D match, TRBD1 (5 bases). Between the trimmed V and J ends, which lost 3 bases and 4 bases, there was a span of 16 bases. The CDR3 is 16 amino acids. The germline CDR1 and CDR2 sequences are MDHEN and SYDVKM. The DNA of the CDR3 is TGTGCCAGCAGTTTTGCGGTTACAGAGGGGAATCAGCCCCAGCATTTT. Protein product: CASSFAVTEGNQPQHF.

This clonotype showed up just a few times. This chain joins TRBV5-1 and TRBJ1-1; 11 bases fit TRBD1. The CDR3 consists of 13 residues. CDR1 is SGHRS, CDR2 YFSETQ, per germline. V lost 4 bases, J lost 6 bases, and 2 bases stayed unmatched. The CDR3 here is CASSQDRGPEAFF. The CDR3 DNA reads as TGCGCCAGCAGCCAGGACAGGGGGCCTGAAGCTTTCTTT.

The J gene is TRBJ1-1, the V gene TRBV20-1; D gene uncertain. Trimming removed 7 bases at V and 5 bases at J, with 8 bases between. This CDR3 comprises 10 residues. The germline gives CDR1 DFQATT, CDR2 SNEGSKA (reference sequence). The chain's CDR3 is CSVLDTEAFF. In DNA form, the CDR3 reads TGCAGTGTGTTGGATACTGAAGCTTTCTTT.

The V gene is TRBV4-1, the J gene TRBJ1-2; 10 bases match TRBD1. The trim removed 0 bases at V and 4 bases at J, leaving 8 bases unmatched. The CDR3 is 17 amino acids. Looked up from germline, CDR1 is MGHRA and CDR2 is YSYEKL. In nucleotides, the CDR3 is TGCGCCAGCAGCCAAGATAGCGGGACAGGGGAAGTCTATGGCTACACCTTC. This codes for CASSQDSGTGEVYGYTF.

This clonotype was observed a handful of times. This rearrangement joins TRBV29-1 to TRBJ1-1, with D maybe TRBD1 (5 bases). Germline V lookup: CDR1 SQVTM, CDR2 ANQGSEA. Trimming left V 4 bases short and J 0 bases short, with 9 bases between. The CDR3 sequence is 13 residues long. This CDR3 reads CSVGGVLNTEAFF. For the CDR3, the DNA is TGCAGCGTTGGGGGGGTTCTGAACACTGAAGCTTTCTTT.

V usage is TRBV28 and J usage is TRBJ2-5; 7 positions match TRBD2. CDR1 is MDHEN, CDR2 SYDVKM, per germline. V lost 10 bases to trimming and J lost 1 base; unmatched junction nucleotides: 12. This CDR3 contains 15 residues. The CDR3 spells CATNPSGYPQETQYF. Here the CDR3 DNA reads TGTGCCACCAATCCTAGCGGATACCCCCAAGAGACCCAGTACTTC.

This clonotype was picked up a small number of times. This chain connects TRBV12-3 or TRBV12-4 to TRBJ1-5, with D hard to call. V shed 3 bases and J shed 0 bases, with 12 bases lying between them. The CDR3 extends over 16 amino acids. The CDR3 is CASSLGIGYSNQPQHF. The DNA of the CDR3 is TGTGCCAGCAGTTTGGGGATCGGGTATAGCAATCAGCCCCAGCATTTT.